This T cell receptor (beta chain) was recovered during a study of early T cells in non-severe SARS-CoV-2 infection. The germline gives CDR1 SQVTM, CDR2 ANQGSEA. The CDR3 covers 15 residues. Trimming cost V 0 bases and J 5 bases, with 15 bases left between them. TCRdb reprocessed the 5' RACE reads with MiXCR, giving one entry per CDR3 protein. Of fewer than 90,000 distinct CDR3 sequences in the sample, more than 13% are singletons; the top ten hold approximately 11%. The chain recombines TRBV29-1 with TRBJ2-3; D might be TRBD2 (7 bases). The source is an adult who was a healthcare worker with PCR-confirmed SARS-CoV-2 infection or an uninfected control (not recorded which). Sequencing used whole blood. DNA of the CDR3: TGCAGCGTTGAAGAAGGCGGGGGCCGGGTAGATACGCAGTATTTT. This codes for CSVEEGGGRVDTQYF.